A single sample gave rise to the 9 T cell receptor beta chains below, sequenced in a study of T-cell memory formation after mild COVID-19 (dated by TCRdb to the early 2020s). The library was produced with 5' RACE. TCRdb shows the sequencer as Illumina NovaSeq 6000. TCRdb itself trimmed the public reads at Q25 with fastp, ran MiXCR and retained productive beta chains. Each CDR3 protein gets just one entry, which takes the most common genes and DNA from the rows behind it. A total of 150,000 to 200,000 distinct CDR3 sequences appear in this sample, more than 12% of them only once. The ten most abundant clones make up 12% to 15% of the sample. Sequenced material: PBMCs or a T cell subset sorted from them (not recorded which). These receptors were collected from an adult woman who had mild COVID-19 (a few samples of this study predate the infection). The sample titles of this study are shuffled in the database, so cell type and time point are left out; the donor was told from shared clones.

The V gene is TRBV20-1, the J gene TRBJ2-1, with TRBD2 as a possible D gene (6 bases). The germline V gene encodes CDR1 DFQATT and CDR2 SNEGSKA (reference sequence). The CDR3 is made up of 14 amino acids. V gave up 3 bases and J gave up 1 base, with 10 bases separating them. The CDR3 DNA reads as TGCAGTGCTAGGGCCGGGAGTTCCTACAATGAGCAGTTCTTC. This codes for CSARAGSSYNEQFF.

The rearrangement uses TRBV6-2 or TRBV6-3 and TRBJ2-2; 8 bases map to TRBD2. Germline-derived CDR1 and CDR2 are MNHEY and SVGEGT. V shed 6 bases, J shed 4 bases, and the junction held 10 bases outside the gene matches. The CDR3 is 16 amino acids. DNA of the CDR3: TGTGCCAGCAGACTTACCGGGACTAGGGGCACCGGGGAGCTGTTTTTT. Translating it yields CASRLTGTRGTGELFF.

This chain joins TRBV29-1 and TRBJ1-1; unclear D gene. This CDR3 has 12 amino acids. Germline V gene lookup returns CDR1 SQVTM and CDR2 ANQGSEA. The V end lost 3 bases, the J end lost 1 base, and 6 bases lay between the germline ends. The CDR3 spells CSVDKANTEAFF. In DNA form, the CDR3 reads TGCAGCGTTGATAAGGCGAACACTGAAGCTTTCTTT.

This clonotype showed up just a few times. The chain combines TRBV4-3 with TRBJ1-6, with unresolved D. V lost 1 base to trimming and J lost 2 bases, with 9 bases between them. CDR3 length equals 16 residues. Germline V gene data show CDR1 as LGHNA and CDR2 as YSLEER. CDR3 DNA: TGCGCCAGCAGCCAAGCTGCGGGAACCTATAATTCACCCCTCCACTTT. Amino acids: CASSQAAGTYNSPLHF.

The rearrangement joins TRBV4-3 to TRBJ2-7, with TRBD2 as a possible D gene (5 bases). This CDR3 has 15 residues. Trimming left V 3 bases short and J 6 bases short, with 18 bases between. The germline CDR1 and CDR2 sequences are LGHNA and YSLEER. CDR3 loop: CASSQDSVRAVEQYF. The CDR3 DNA is TGCGCCAGCAGCCAGGATAGCGTGAGGGCCGTCGAGCAGTACTTC.

V and J are TRBV7-9 and TRBJ2-2; the match to TRBD2 covers 10 bases. V was clipped by 1 base and J by 0 bases; unmatched bases: 17. The germline V gene encodes CDR1 SEHNR and CDR2 FQNEAQ (reference sequence). The length of the CDR3 is 22 residues. CDR3 sequence (DNA): TGTGCCAGCAGCTTAGATGTACTAGCGGGAACACTACAACCGACGAACACCGGGGAGCTGTTTTTT. Its translation is CASSLDVLAGTLQPTNTGELFF.

Many counts were recorded for this clonotype. The chain couples TRBV5-4 to TRBJ2-4; the D gene is possibly TRBD1 (6 bases). This CDR3 spans 15 amino acids. Trimming shortened V by 1 base and J by 5 bases, and 13 bases separated the two germline ends. Per the germline V gene, CDR1 is SGHNT and CDR2 is YYREEE (reference sequence). For the CDR3, the DNA is TGTGCCAGCAGCTTGTATCCAGGGGCCCAAAACATTCAGTACTTC. It codes for CASSLYPGAQNIQYF.

This clonotype occurred a few times. The chain joins TRBV30 to TRBJ2-2; D remains unclear. Germline loops: CDR1 GTSNPN, CDR2 SVGIG (reference sequence). The CDR3 runs to 13 residues. The V end was cut by 2 bases, the J end by 4 bases, with 8 bases between. In DNA form, the CDR3 reads TGTGCCTGGAGTTATGACGCCACCGGGGAGCTGTTTTTT. Translated: CAWSYDATGELFF.

This clonotype was counted many times. The chain links TRBV9 to TRBJ1-1; D may be TRBD1 (5 bases). The CDR3 has 16 amino acids. With 1 base removed from V and 6 bases from J, the gap between germline ends came to 19 bases. Per germline, CDR1 SGDLS and CDR2 YYNGEE. CDR3 protein: CASSVSPGPPSAEAFF. CDR3 DNA: TGTGCCAGCAGCGTATCCCCGGGACCCCCCTCGGCTGAAGCTTTCTTT. The full variable domain, its missing parts supplied by reference TRBV9 and TRBJ1-1, is DSGVTQTPKHLITATGQRVTLRCSPRSGDLSVYWYQQSLDQGLQFLIQYYNGEERAKGNILERFSAQQFPDLHSELNLSSLELGDSALYFCASSVSPGPPSAEAFFGQGTRLTVV.